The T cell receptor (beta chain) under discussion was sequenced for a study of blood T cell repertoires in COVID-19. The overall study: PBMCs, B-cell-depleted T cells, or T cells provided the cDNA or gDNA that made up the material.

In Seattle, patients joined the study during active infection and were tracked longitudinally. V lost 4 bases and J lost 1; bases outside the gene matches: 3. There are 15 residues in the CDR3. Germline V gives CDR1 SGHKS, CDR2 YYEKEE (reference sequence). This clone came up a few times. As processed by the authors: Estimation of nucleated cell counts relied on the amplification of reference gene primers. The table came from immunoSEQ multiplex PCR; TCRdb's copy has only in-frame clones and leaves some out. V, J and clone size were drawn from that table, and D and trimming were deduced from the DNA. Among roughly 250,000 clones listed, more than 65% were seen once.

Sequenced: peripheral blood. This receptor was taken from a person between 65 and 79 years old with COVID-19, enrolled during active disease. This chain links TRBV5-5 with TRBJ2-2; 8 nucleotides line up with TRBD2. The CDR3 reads CASSLSGVNTGELFF. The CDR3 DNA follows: TGTGCCAGCAGCCTTAGCGGGGTGAACACCGGGGAGCTGTTTTTT.